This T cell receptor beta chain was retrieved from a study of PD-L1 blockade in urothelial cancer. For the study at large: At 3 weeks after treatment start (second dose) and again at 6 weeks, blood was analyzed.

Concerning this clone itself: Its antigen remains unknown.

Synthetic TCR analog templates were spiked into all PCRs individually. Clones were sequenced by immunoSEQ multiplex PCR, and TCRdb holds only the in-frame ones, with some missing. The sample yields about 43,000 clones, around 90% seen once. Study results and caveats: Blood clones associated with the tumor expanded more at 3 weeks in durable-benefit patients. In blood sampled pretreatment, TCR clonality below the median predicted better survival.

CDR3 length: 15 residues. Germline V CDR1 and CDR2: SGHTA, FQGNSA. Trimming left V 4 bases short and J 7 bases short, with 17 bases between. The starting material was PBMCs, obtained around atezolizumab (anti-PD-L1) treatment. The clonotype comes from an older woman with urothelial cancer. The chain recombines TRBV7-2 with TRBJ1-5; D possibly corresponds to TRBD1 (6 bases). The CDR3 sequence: CASSSGTLGVQPQHF. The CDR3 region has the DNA TGTGCCAGCAGCTCCGGGACACTTGGGGTACAGCCCCAGCATTTT.